One and the same sample provided the 28 T cell receptor beta chains below, sequenced in a study of shared clonotypes between healthy human individuals. Measured with immunoSEQ multiplex PCR; TCRdb has only the in-frame clones, and not every one. The sample holds some 1.5 million clones, 98% seen once. The sample taken for sequencing was naive CD4+ T cells sorted from blood. Subset denoted: CD45RA+ positively selected. The receptors were gathered from a man aged 30 to 45 in good health.

The V and J genes are TRBV4-1 and TRBJ1-5; 10 bases line up with TRBD1. V gave up 0 bases and J gave up 5 bases; unmatched junction bases: 7. The germline gives CDR1 MGHRA, CDR2 YSYEKL. CDR3 size: 17 residues. CDR3 coding DNA: TGCGCCAGCAGCCAAGATCGGGGGACAGGGGCCCATCAGCCCCAGCATTTT. Encoded protein: CASSQDRGTGAHQPQHF.

The chain is built from TRBV5-4 and TRBJ2-1; perhaps TRBD2 as D (5 bases). V lost 0 bases and J lost 11, with 12 bases in between. Germline V lookup: CDR1 SGHNT, CDR2 YYREEE (reference sequence). The CDR3 loop spans 13 amino acids. The CDR3, as DNA: TGTGCCAGCAGCTTGGGATTGGTCGGGAAGCAGTTCTTC. Amino acid sequence: CASSLGLVGKQFF.

The chain carries TRBV7-2 and TRBJ1-2; 9 nucleotides agree with TRBD1. The CDR3 runs to 15 residues. V lost 5 bases to trimming and J lost 5 bases; unmatched junction nucleotides: 9. The germline CDR1 and CDR2 sequences are SGHTA and FQGNSA. The CDR3 nucleotides are TGTGCCAGCAGCCTACAGGACAGGGGCCGGTATGGCTACACCTTC. It yields the protein CASSLQDRGRYGYTF.

The genes are TRBV30 and TRBJ2-7, with TRBD2 as a possible D gene (7 bases). V dropped 5 bases and J dropped 5 bases, with 16 bases sitting between them. The germline V gene has CDR1 GTSNPN and CDR2 SVGIG (reference sequence). This CDR3 has 13 residues. Written as DNA, the CDR3 is TGTGCCTGGGAGGGGGGGCACGACCACGAGCAGTACTTC. Amino acids: CAWEGGHDHEQYF. The variable domain in full, with the rest retrieved from reference TRBV30 and TRBJ2-7, is SQTIHQWPATLVQPVGSPLSLECTVEGTSNPNLYWYRQAAGRGLQLLFYSVGIGQISSEVPQNLSASRPQDRQFILSSKKLLLSDSGFYLCAWEGGHDHEQYFGPGTRLTVT.

The chain recombines TRBV20-1 with TRBJ1-1; the D is unclear. Germline-derived CDR1 and CDR2 are DFQATT and SNEGSKA (reference sequence). The CDR3 contains 10 residues. V was pared by 5 bases and J by 10 bases, with 11 bases between. CDR3 amino acids: CSAANVAAFF. CDR3 nucleotides: TGCAGTGCTGCAAATGTTGCAGCTTTCTTT.

This clone was found once. Here the CDR3 reads CASSQDPRPGDTQYF. The CDR3 nucleotides are TGTGCCAGCAGCCAAGATCCTCGGCCGGGAGATACGCAGTATTTT. The chain recombines TRBV14 with TRBJ2-3; D remains ambiguous. Germline V lookup: CDR1 SGHDN, CDR2 FVKESK. Trimming removed 0 bases at V and 5 bases at J, with 12 bases between. This CDR3 is built from 15 residues.

This chain links TRBV25-1 with TRBJ2-1, with a possible D match to TRBD2 (7 bases). Trimming took off 3 bases at V and 5 bases at J, with 17 bases between the two ends. The CDR3 spans 16 residues. Germline loops: CDR1 MGHDK, CDR2 SYGVNS. CDR3 coding DNA: TGTGCCAGCAGTGACTGGCGGGGGCGAACACACAATGAGCAGTTCTTC. Protein product: CASSDWRGRTHNEQFF.

The V call is TRBV6-5, the J call TRBJ2-7; 9 bases line up with TRBD2. CDR3 size: 15 residues. V shed 2 bases and J 2 bases; nucleotides not matched to a gene: 4. Germline CDR1 and CDR2: MNHEY and SVGAGI. This CDR3 is CASSYVAGATYEQYF. DNA for the CDR3: TGTGCCAGCAGTTACGTAGCGGGAGCCACCTACGAGCAGTACTTC.

This clone was seen just once. The chain employs TRBV27 and TRBJ2-3; D is possibly TRBD2 (5 bases). V lost 6 bases to trimming and J lost 0 bases, with 13 bases between them. Per germline, CDR1 MNHEY and CDR2 SMNVEV (reference sequence). The CDR3 runs 15 residues. As DNA, the CDR3 is TGTGCCAGCAGGACTCCCGGCGGGAGCACAGATACGCAGTATTTT. Encoded protein: CASRTPGGSTDTQYF.

This rearrangement joins TRBV5-8 to TRBJ2-1; 8 bases are a match to TRBD2. Germline V gene sequence: CDR1 SGHTS, CDR2 YDEGEE. J was trimmed by 8 bases and V by 5 bases; bases with no gene match: 15. CDR3 length equals 16 residues. The CDR3: CASRGLGSGIRDEQFF. CDR3 DNA: TGTGCCAGCAGGGGACTGGGTAGCGGGATTCGGGATGAGCAGTTCTTC.

This chain links TRBV5-1 with TRBJ2-7, with 7 positions matching TRBD2. Germline trimming cut 0 bases from V and 7 bases from J; bases unmatched to any gene: 10. The length of the CDR3 is 15 residues. Looked up from germline, CDR1 is SGHRS and CDR2 is YFSETQ. The DNA for the CDR3 is TGCGCCAGCAGCTTGGCGGGACTACCTCCAACGGAGCAGTACTTC. The encoded protein is CASSLAGLPPTEQYF.

The V and J genes are TRBV6-5 and TRBJ2-2; D is ambiguous. Looked up from germline, CDR1 is MNHEY and CDR2 is SVGAGI. Trimming took 2 bases from V and 4 from J, leaving 5 bases between them. The CDR3 is 13 residues long. CDR3 sequence: CASSYTPTGELFF. The CDR3 nucleotides read TGTGCCAGCAGTTACACCCCCACCGGGGAGCTGTTTTTT.

The V gene is TRBV2, the J gene TRBJ2-5; unclear D gene. CDR1 and CDR2 (germline): SNHLY, FYNNEI. The ends were cut back, 4 bases at V and 6 bases at J, with 12 bases in the middle. The CDR3 length is 13 residues. CDR3 sequence reads: CASSGGRVQTQYF. The CDR3 DNA is TGTGCCAGCAGTGGAGGACGGGTGCAGACCCAGTACTTC.

The chain joins TRBV28 to TRBJ1-5; unclear D gene. The CDR3 loop spans 16 amino acids. The V end was cut by 2 bases, the J end by 1 base, with 12 bases between. Per the germline V gene, CDR1 is MDHEN and CDR2 is SYDVKM. The CDR3 region is CASSLLGQSSNQPQHF. The CDR3 nucleotides are TGTGCCAGCAGTTTACTCGGCCAAAGCAGCAATCAGCCCCAGCATTTT.

The chain uses TRBV7-2 and TRBJ2-7; perhaps TRBD2 as D (6 bases). Germline V gene lookup returns CDR1 SGHTA and CDR2 FQGNSA. The CDR3 runs to 14 residues. Deletions cut 1 base from V and 6 bases from J, with 13 bases between. CDR3 sequence reads: CASSLVPGEREQYF. CDR3 DNA sequence: TGTGCCAGCAGCTTAGTCCCGGGAGAGCGCGAGCAGTACTTC.

V and J are TRBV5-1 and TRBJ2-5, with D possibly matching TRBD2 (6 bases). The V and J ends lost 5 bases and 1 base respectively, with 15 bases between them. This CDR3 has 15 amino acids. The V gene's germline CDR1 is SGHRS and CDR2 YFSETQ. In DNA, the CDR3 is TGCGCCAGCAGTTCGCTGTCGGGGGTCCAAGAGACCCAGTACTTC. This codes for CASSSLSGVQETQYF.

CDR3 amino acids: CASSPSYNQPQHF. CDR3 bases: TGTGCCAGCAGCCCCAGCTACAATCAGCCCCAGCATTTT. V is TRBV5-8 and J is TRBJ1-5; D gene ambiguous. Trimming took off 4 bases at V and 3 bases at J, with 8 bases between the two ends. The CDR3 extends over 13 amino acids. The V gene's germline CDR1 is SGHTS and CDR2 YDEGEE.

Here the CDR3 reads CASRTSGSSPYNEQFF. The CDR3 DNA reads TGTGCCAGCAGAACTAGCGGGAGCTCCCCCTACAATGAGCAGTTCTTC. This sequence joins TRBV2 and TRBJ2-1, with TRBD2 identical over 11 bases. This CDR3 has 16 amino acids. Germline CDR1 SNHLY, CDR2 FYNNEI. The V and J ends lost 6 bases and 2 bases, in that order; junction bases with no gene match: 6.

This clone was found once. The chain has TRBV5-4 and TRBJ1-1, with a possible D match to TRBD1 (5 bases). The CDR3 has 14 residues. Germline-derived CDR1 and CDR2 are SGHNT and YYREEE (reference sequence). The V gene lost 4 bases and the J gene lost 1 base, with 11 bases spanning the gap. The CDR3 DNA reads as TGTGCCAGCAGCCACGGGACGGAGAACACTGAAGCTTTCTTT. It is translated as CASSHGTENTEAFF.

V usage is TRBV27 and J usage is TRBJ2-7; 7 bases match TRBD1. This CDR3 is 15 amino acids long. In germline, CDR1 is MNHEY, CDR2 SMNVEV (reference sequence). V gave up 5 bases and J gave up 3 bases; unmatched junction bases: 10. CDR3: CASSPSQGMGYEQYF. DNA for the CDR3: TGTGCCAGCAGTCCCTCACAGGGGATGGGCTACGAGCAGTACTTC.

The chain couples TRBV2 to TRBJ1-5; D possibly corresponds to TRBD1 (6 bases). V lost 6 bases and J 0 bases, leaving 12 bases between the germline ends. Germline V gene data show CDR1 as SNHLY and CDR2 as FYNNEI. The CDR3 sequence is 15 residues long. CDR3 DNA: TGTGCCAGCAGCCAGGGGCGGGATAGCAATCAGCCCCAGCATTTT. It translates to CASSQGRDSNQPQHF.

This sequence joins TRBV6-4 and TRBJ1-4; the match to TRBD1 covers 7 bases. CDR1 and CDR2 from the germline V gene are MRHNA and SNTAGT. The V segment lost 2 bases and the J segment 6 bases; nucleotides outside the gene matches: 24. This CDR3 comprises 21 residues. The CDR3 region has the DNA TGTGCCAGCAGTGACCCTTCGAGTCCGGGACAGCTAGCTGTTTTCCATGAAAAACTGTTTTTT. It codes for CASSDPSSPGQLAVFHEKLFF.

In its sample, this clone was seen once. The CDR3 nucleotides are TGTGCCAGCACGACTAGCGGGGCCACCTACGAGCAGTACTTC. Amino acids: CASTTSGATYEQYF. The rearrangement joins TRBV2 to TRBJ2-7; 11 nucleotides agree with TRBD2. CDR1 SNHLY and CDR2 FYNNEI come from the germline V gene. This CDR3 spans 14 amino acids. With 7 bases clipped from V and 2 bases from J, the junction kept 4 bases outside the gene matches.

The rearrangement links TRBV10-1 to TRBJ2-3, with TRBD1 matching over 10 bases. Germline trimming cut 3 bases from V and 7 bases from J; bases unmatched to any gene: 7. Germline CDR1 reads WNHNN; CDR2 reads SYGVQD (reference sequence). The CDR3 extends over 15 amino acids. In DNA, the CDR3 is TGCGCCAGCAGTGACCCGACAGGGGGCGCGAATACGCAGTATTTT. This codes for CASSDPTGGANTQYF.

The chain combines TRBV6-6 with TRBJ2-7; 9 bases match TRBD2. CDR3 length equals 15 residues. Trimming removed 2 bases from V and 1 base from J; junction bases left unmatched: 3. Germline loops: CDR1 MNHNY, CDR2 SVGAGI (reference sequence). The CDR3 loop reads CASSYRSGSSYEQYF. DNA of the CDR3: TGTGCCAGCAGTTACCGTAGCGGGAGTTCCTACGAGCAGTACTTC.

This chain connects TRBV29-1 to TRBJ2-7; no definite D call. The V end lost 4 bases, the J end lost 0 bases, and 10 bases lay between the germline ends. Germline CDR1 is SQVTM and CDR2 is ANQGSEA. The CDR3 sequence is 13 residues long. As DNA, the CDR3 is TGCAGCGTTGCAGGTCGGATCTCCTACGAGCAGTACTTC. Translation: CSVAGRISYEQYF.

The chain carries TRBV2 and TRBJ2-3; TRBD1 might be the D (5 bases). Germline CDR1 and CDR2: SNHLY and FYNNEI. The V end lost 3 bases, the J end lost 3 bases, and 7 bases lay between the germline ends. The CDR3 runs to 13 residues. The CDR3 DNA is TGTGCCAGCAGTGACCAGGGAACAGATACGCAGTATTTT. It yields the protein CASSDQGTDTQYF.

Of note for this clone: Other DNA sequences within the sample encode an identical CDR3. This sequence joins TRBV9 and TRBJ2-7; 13 bases fit TRBD2. Germline values: CDR1 SGDLS, CDR2 YYNGEE. With 0 bases clipped from V and 4 bases from J, the junction kept 1 base outside the gene matches. The CDR3 loop spans 15 amino acids. CDR3 sequence reads: CASSVGLAGGYEQYF. The CDR3 nucleotides are TGTGCCAGCAGCGTAGGACTAGCGGGAGGATACGAGCAGTACTTC.